The 28 T cell receptor beta chains below were found in one sample sequenced in a study of blood T cell repertoires in COVID-19. Generated by immunoSEQ multiplex PCR, the TCRdb table keeps only in-frame clones and is missing some. The sample consists of about 370,000 clones, 75% to 90% of them appearing once. What was sequenced was PBMCs or T cells enriched from blood (not recorded which). Receptors were obtained from a man younger than 35 who had recovered from COVID-19.

The chain links TRBV5-1 to TRBJ1-6; 7 bases line up with TRBD1. The CDR3 length is 15 residues. In germline, CDR1 is SGHRS, CDR2 YFSETQ. Trimming removed 4 bases from V and 10 bases from J; junction bases left unmatched: 11. The CDR3 spells CASSPLTGDGSPLHF. DNA for the CDR3: TGCGCCAGCAGCCCCCTAACAGGGGATGGATCACCCCTCCACTTT.

This clone was recorded at least ten times. V and J are TRBV30 and TRBJ1-1; D remains unclear. Per the germline V gene, CDR1 is GTSNPN and CDR2 is SVGIG (reference sequence). The CDR3 totals 11 residues. V was clipped by 0 bases and J by 7 bases, with 6 bases between them. Here the CDR3 reads CAWSVSREAFF. Written as DNA, the CDR3 is TGTGCCTGGAGTGTTAGCCGTGAAGCTTTCTTT.

The chain links TRBV6-5 to TRBJ1-6, with a possible D match to TRBD1 (5 bases). The V end was cut by 8 bases, the J end by 2 bases, with 10 bases between. The V gene's germline CDR1 is MNHEY and CDR2 SVGAGI. The CDR3 sequence is 14 residues long. This CDR3 is CASGQGPYNSPLHF. In DNA, the CDR3 is TGTGCCAGCGGGCAGGGCCCCTATAATTCACCCCTCCACTTT.

The chain carries TRBV19 and TRBJ2-2, with 10 bases fitting TRBD2. The CDR3 extends over 15 amino acids. Germline V gene data show CDR1 as LNHDA and CDR2 as SQIVND (reference sequence). With V trimmed by 6 bases and J by 5 bases, 6 bases remained unmatched. The DNA of the CDR3 is TGTGCCAGTAGGTCGCTAGCGGGAGAGACCGGGGAGCTGTTTTTT. Amino acid sequence: CASRSLAGETGELFF. Looking up the rest from reference TRBV19 and TRBJ2-2 gives the full variable domain: DGGITQSPKYLFRKEGQNVTLSCEQNLNHDAMYWYRQDPGQGLRLIYYSQIVNDFQKGDIAEGYSVSREKKESFPLTVTSAQKNPTAFYLCASRSLAGETGELFFGEGSRLTVL.

This chain uses TRBV5-4 with TRBJ2-7; TRBD1 agrees at 7 bases. With V trimmed by 6 bases and J by 5 bases, 8 bases remained unmatched. This CDR3 region has 13 residues. Germline-derived CDR1 and CDR2 are SGHNT and YYREEE (reference sequence). The CDR3 region is CASTPTGRHEQYF. The CDR3 coding sequence is TGTGCCAGCACCCCGACAGGGCGCCACGAGCAGTACTTC.

The chain uses TRBV12-5 and TRBJ1-1, with D uncertain. This CDR3 region has 12 residues. V lost 7 bases, J lost 4 bases, and 10 bases lay in between. CDR1 LGHNT and CDR2 FRNRAP come from the germline V gene. CDR3 nucleotide sequence: TGTGCTAGTGCCGCGACGGGCACTGAAGCTTTCTTT. Its protein is CASAATGTEAFF. Full variable domain (missing parts from reference TRBV12-5 and TRBJ1-1): DARVTQTPRHKVTEMGQEVTMRCQPILGHNTVFWYRQTMMQGLELLAYFRNRAPLDDSGMPKDRFSAEMPDATLATLKIQPSEPRDSAVYFCASAATGTEAFFGQGTRLTVV.

This sequence joins TRBV9 and TRBJ1-4; 9 nucleotides align to TRBD1. V lost 0 bases, J lost 8 bases, and 20 bases stayed unmatched. The CDR3 covers 20 residues. Looked up from germline, CDR1 is SGDLS and CDR2 is YYNGEE. CDR3 in amino acids: CASSVAARGQGSAGGEKLFF. In DNA, the CDR3 is TGTGCCAGCAGCGTAGCAGCTCGGGGACAGGGATCGGCCGGTGGCGAAAAACTGTTTTTT.

The chain uses TRBV5-3 and TRBJ1-4; TRBD1 matches at 8 bases. TRBV5-3 is flagged as an ORF with uncertain function. This CDR3 contains 16 residues. Unmatched junction bases numbered 7, after V lost 4 bases and J lost 2 bases. The CDR3 region is CARSQRQGHTNEKLFF. Written as DNA, the CDR3 is TGTGCCAGAAGCCAGAGACAGGGGCACACTAATGAAAAACTGTTTTTT.

This clone was detected only once. The J gene is TRBJ2-2, the V gene TRBV5-4; the match to TRBD1 covers 8 bases. V shed 4 bases and J 6 bases; nucleotides not matched to a gene: 5. The CDR3 is 14 residues long. Germline CDR1 reads SGHNT; CDR2 reads YYREEE (reference sequence). CDR3: CASSGNRGAGELFF. The CDR3 bases are TGTGCCAGCAGCGGGAACAGGGGGGCCGGGGAGCTGTTTTTT. Supplemented by reference TRBV5-4 and TRBJ2-2, the full variable domain reads ETGVTQSPTHLIKTRGQQVTLRCSSQSGHNTVSWYQQALGQGPQFIFQYYREEENGRGNFPPRFSGLQFPNYSSELNVNALELDDSALYLCASSGNRGAGELFFGEGSRLTVL.

The chain links TRBV14 to TRBJ1-2; D is ambiguous. Deletions cut 3 bases from V and 6 bases from J, with 11 bases between. From germline, CDR1 is SGHDN and CDR2 FVKESK. The CDR3 extends over 13 amino acids. The CDR3 loop reads CASSQDLGDGYTF. CDR3 nucleotides: TGTGCCAGCAGCCAGGATCTGGGAGATGGCTACACCTTC.

The chain links TRBV5-1 to TRBJ1-5, with TRBD1 identical over 7 bases. From germline, CDR1 is SGHRS and CDR2 YFSETQ. V was pared by 0 bases and J by 0 bases, with 9 bases of the junction left unmatched. The CDR3 totals 18 residues. CDR3 sequence reads: CASSLDQGTVYSNQPQHF. CDR3 nucleotides: TGCGCCAGCAGCTTGGACCAGGGGACAGTATATAGCAATCAGCCCCAGCATTTT.

V and J are TRBV19 and TRBJ2-5; 7 bases fit TRBD2. Germline V CDR1 and CDR2: LNHDA, SQIVND (reference sequence). The CDR3 length is 17 residues. V gave up 5 bases and J gave up 5 bases; unmatched junction bases: 17. CDR3: CASSLTPTTSVRETQYF. CDR3 sequence (DNA): TGTGCCAGTAGTCTTACCCCGACAACTAGCGTTCGCGAGACCCAGTACTTC.

V usage is TRBV7-9 and J usage is TRBJ2-2; tentative D call: TRBD2 (5 bases). Germline CDR1 is SEHNR and CDR2 is FQNEAQ (reference sequence). This CDR3 region has 14 residues. V was cut by 1 base and J by 3 bases, with 6 bases left in between. CDR3 sequence (DNA): TGTGCCAGCAGCTTAGGGGGAGACACCGGGGAGCTGTTTTTT. This encodes CASSLGGDTGELFF.

The V and J genes are TRBV18 and TRBJ2-7; TRBD1 aligns across 8 bases. The CDR3 sequence is 15 residues long. Unmatched junction bases numbered 3, after V lost 1 base and J lost 1 base. Germline V gene lookup returns CDR1 KGHSH and CDR2 LQKENI. The CDR3 coding sequence is TGTGCCAGCTCACCACAGACAGGGGTTTCCTACGAGCAGTACTTC. Translated, it gives CASSPQTGVSYEQYF.

The chain carries TRBV2 and TRBJ1-2; D uncertain. Trimming removed 2 bases from V and 8 bases from J, with 12 bases in between. The length of the CDR3 is 13 residues. Germline CDR1 SNHLY, CDR2 FYNNEI. The CDR3 DNA follows: TGTGCCAGCAGTGAATCCCCCAGTTACGGCTACACCTTC. Its protein is CASSESPSYGYTF.

The rearrangement joins TRBV18 to TRBJ1-1; D might be TRBD1 (5 bases). CDR3 size: 14 residues. V was cut by 3 bases and J by 2 bases, with 10 bases left in between. Germline CDR1 and CDR2: KGHSH and LQKENI. CDR3 residues: CASSPYRGNTEAFF. The CDR3 DNA follows: TGTGCCAGCTCACCCTATAGGGGTAACACTGAAGCTTTCTTT.

The V gene is TRBV28, the J gene TRBJ2-7; TRBD2 is a possible D gene (6 bases). Germline CDR1 reads MDHEN; CDR2 reads SYDVKM. The CDR3 spans 14 residues. V was trimmed by 6 bases and J by 7 bases, leaving 19 bases between them. Written as DNA, the CDR3 is TGTGCCAGCAGCCCCGTTGGGCCGGCGGGGGAGCAGTACTTC. Amino acids: CASSPVGPAGEQYF.

The sample holds one count of this clone. The chain recombines TRBV5-1 with TRBJ2-3; perhaps TRBD2 as D (5 bases). Trimming left V 4 bases short and J 6 bases short, with 18 bases between. CDR1 is SGHRS and CDR2 is YFSETQ in the germline V gene. This CDR3 has 15 amino acids. CDR3 protein: CASSPWTGSQDTQYF. The CDR3 DNA is TGCGCCAGCAGCCCCTGGACTGGGTCCCAGGATACGCAGTATTTT.

CDR3 DNA: TGTGCCAGCACCCCGGACAGAGACAATGAGCAGTTCTTC. Encoded protein: CASTPDRDNEQFF. The chain joins TRBV7-9 to TRBJ2-1; D may be TRBD1 (6 bases). Trimming took 7 bases from V and 5 from J, leaving 12 bases between them. From germline, CDR1 is SEHNR and CDR2 FQNEAQ (reference sequence). The CDR3 is 13 residues long.

This chain joins TRBV29-1 and TRBJ2-1; TRBD1 might be the D (6 bases). The CDR3 contains 14 residues. The V gene's germline CDR1 is SQVTM and CDR2 ANQGSEA. V was pared by 6 bases and J by 7 bases, with 19 bases between. The CDR3 coding sequence is TGCAGCGTCCAGCGACAGACAGGCGGGAATGAGCAGTTCTTC. It codes for CSVQRQTGGNEQFF.

The rearrangement uses TRBV30 and TRBJ2-3, with TRBD1 identical over 7 bases. J lost 0 bases, V lost 4 bases, and 16 bases had no gene match. CDR3 length equals 18 residues. Germline V gene data show CDR1 as GTSNPN and CDR2 as SVGIG (reference sequence). CDR3 protein: CAWTGTVKGITSTDTQYF. As DNA, the CDR3 is TGTGCCTGGACCGGGACAGTAAAAGGAATAACTAGCACAGATACGCAGTATTTT.

The CDR3 bases are TGTGCCAGCAGTTTGGGGGCCCTCTACGAGCAGTACTTC. It codes for CASSLGALYEQYF. The chain recombines TRBV6-5 with TRBJ2-7; perhaps TRBD1 as D (6 bases). V was cut by 4 bases and J by 3 bases, with 10 bases left in between. Germline-derived CDR1 and CDR2 are MNHEY and SVGAGI. The CDR3 covers 13 residues.

This chain connects TRBV19 to TRBJ2-3; tentative D call: TRBD1 (6 bases). The CDR3 consists of 15 residues. Germline assignment: CDR1 LNHDA and CDR2 SQIVND (reference sequence). Trimming removed 4 bases at V and 2 bases at J, with 13 bases between. The CDR3 is CASSNRQVDTDTQYF. CDR3 sequence (DNA): TGTGCCAGTAGTAACCGACAGGTCGACACAGATACGCAGTATTTT.

The chain has TRBV9 and TRBJ1-4; D uncertain. Looked up from germline, CDR1 is SGDLS and CDR2 is YYNGEE. CDR3 length: 15 amino acids. Deletions cut 3 bases from V and 0 bases from J, with 9 bases between. The CDR3 loop reads CASSGNNATNEKLFF. DNA of the CDR3: TGTGCCAGCAGCGGAAACAATGCAACTAATGAAAAACTGTTTTTT.

The chain joins TRBV10-3 to TRBJ1-6; D ambiguous. CDR1 ENHRY and CDR2 SYGVKD come from the germline V gene. This CDR3 is built from 15 residues. V lost 3 bases, J lost 2 bases, and 8 bases lay in between. The CDR3 region is CAISEREPYNSPLHF. In DNA, the CDR3 is TGTGCCATCAGTGAAAGGGAGCCCTATAATTCACCCCTCCACTTT.

This clone showed up just once. The chain links TRBV25-1 to TRBJ2-7; 7 nucleotides match TRBD2. With 6 bases clipped from V and 3 bases from J, the junction kept 8 bases outside the gene matches. Germline V lookup: CDR1 MGHDK, CDR2 SYGVNS. This CDR3 comprises 14 residues. Here the CDR3 reads CASSLGTNVYEQYF. CDR3 DNA sequence: TGTGCCAGCAGCCTCGGGACTAACGTCTACGAGCAGTACTTC.

The J gene is TRBJ2-7, the V gene TRBV6-5; the D is unclear. The V and J ends lost 0 bases and 4 bases respectively, with 13 bases between them. Germline V gene lookup returns CDR1 MNHEY and CDR2 SVGAGI. The CDR3 is 15 amino acids. The chain's CDR3 is CASSYSGSGSYEQYF. The CDR3 coding sequence is TGTGCCAGCAGTTACTCGGGTTCAGGATCGTACGAGCAGTACTTC.

This chain links TRBV15 with TRBJ2-7; no reliable D call. V was pared by 0 bases and J by 4 bases, with 10 bases between. The CDR3 contains 14 residues. From germline, CDR1 is LNHNV and CDR2 YYDKDF (reference sequence). The CDR3 protein is CATSRDEANYEQYF. The CDR3 nucleotides are TGTGCCACCAGCAGAGATGAGGCAAATTACGAGCAGTACTTC.